This TCR beta chain comes out of a study of shared clonotypes between healthy human individuals. General study points: Represented diversity (both genetic and exposure-history) was limited by the small number of donors.

Of note for this clone: Its antigen is not known.

Profiled with immunoSEQ multiplex PCR; TCRdb holds only in-frame clones, not every one. The table records about 2.3 million clones, 85% to 95% of them present only once. V lost 7 bases, J lost 1 base, and 4 bases stayed unmatched. Germline V gene sequence: CDR1 SGHNT, CDR2 YYREEE (reference sequence). The CDR3 runs 13 residues. This clonotype was obtained from a man aged 18 to 30 in good health. Some clones in this sample may be carry-over from other donors' samples. This chain uses TRBV5-4 with TRBJ1-1; 7 bases are a match to TRBD1. Sequencing was done on a sample of naive CD4+ T cells from PBMCs. Stated subset: CD45RA+ positively selected. CDR3 in DNA: TGTGCCAGCCGGGACAGATGGAACACTGAAGCTTTCTTT. This gives the protein CASRDRWNTEAFF.